The rows below give T cell receptor beta chains drawn from one sample of a study of T cell repertoires in cytomegalovirus infection. TCRdb fed the reads into MiXCR, producing one record per CDR3 protein. Here the sample spans about half a million distinct CDR3 sequences, 40% to 50% being singletons. These TCRs are of unknown antigen specificity. Here the sequenced sample was cultured PBMCs, taken from culture after CMV antigen stimulation. The receptor set was obtained from a human donor in good health (CMV status not recorded). Some clones in this sample may be carry-over from other donors' samples. Each CDR3 is given with its conserved first and last residue. The D gene is left open where the match is weak. The size field is filled for only some rows; it gives once, few, many or a size class.

V	D	size	J	DNA	CDR3
TRBV18	.	few	TRBJ1-1	TGTGCCAGCTCACCTGCCGGACAGGAAGCTTTCTTT	CASSPAGQEAFF
TRBV7-2	TRBD2	many	TRBJ2-1	TGTGCCAGCAGCCCCGGACTAGTAGTTGGTGAGCAGTTCTTC	CASSPGLVVGEQFF
TRBV7-6	TRBD1	few	TRBJ2-7	TGTGCCAGCAGCTTTTCTGGGACAGGGGGTTTCTACGAGCAGTACTTC	CASSFSGTGGFYEQYF
TRBV14	TRBD1	.	TRBJ2-7	TGTGCCAGCAGCCTCTGGGACAGGGGCGGGTACGAGCAGTACTTC	CASSLWDRGGYEQYF
TRBV7-9	.	.	TRBJ1-5	TGTGCCAGCAGCTCCAGATCTACAAATCAGCCCCAGCATTTT	CASSSRSTNQPQHF
TRBV7-2	.	few	TRBJ2-1	TGTGCCAGCAGCGGACAACTTACCTACAATGAGCAGTTCTTC	CASSGQLTYNEQFF
TRBV12-3/TRBV12-4	.	.	TRBJ2-1	TGTGCCAGCACTTCGGGGATCGGGCCATACAATGAGCAGTTCTTC	CASTSGIGPYNEQFF
TRBV6-8	TRBD1	.	TRBJ1-5	TGTGCCAGCAGAGGGGGGGACAGGGCCTTCAATCAGCCCCAGCATTTT	CASRGGDRAFNQPQHF
TRBV7-2	TRBD2	many	TRBJ2-3	TGTGCCAGCAGCCTAACTAGCGGGGGTCAGGCAGATACGCAGTATTTT	CASSLTSGGQADTQYF
TRBV19	TRBD1	.	TRBJ1-2	TGTGCCAGTCGAAGACAGGGGGACTACTATGGCTACACCTTC	CASRRQGDYYGYTF
TRBV7-9	.	.	TRBJ1-4	TGTGCCAGCAGCTTAGCGGCGGGGGATGAAAAACTGTTTTTT	CASSLAAGDEKLFF
TRBV29-1	.	.	TRBJ1-2	TGCAGCGTTGAAGGATGGGTTCTTGAACAGGGAGATAACTATGGCTACACCTTC	CSVEGWVLEQGDNYGYTF
TRBV29-1	.	once	TRBJ1-1	TGCAGCGTTCAGGGTCCAATGAACACTGAAGCTTTCTTT	CSVQGPMNTEAFF
TRBV7-6	TRBD2	.	TRBJ2-1	TGTGCCAGCAGCAAGACTAGCGGAGGAGACAATGAGCAGTTCTTC	CASSKTSGGDNEQFF
TRBV9	.	.	TRBJ2-4	TGTGCCAGCAGCGATGACAGGGCCAAAAACATTCAGTACTTC	CASSDDRAKNIQYF
TRBV7-6	.	.	TRBJ2-1	TGTGCCAGCACCGTAAGCGGTTACAATGAGCAGTTCTTC	CASTVSGYNEQFF
TRBV7-8	.	few	TRBJ1-2	TGTGCCAGCAGCTCCCGGGGGGCGTATAACTATGGCTACACCTTC	CASSSRGAYNYGYTF
TRBV7-9	.	.	TRBJ1-4	TGTGCCAGCAGCTCAGGACGGGTCTCAACTAATGAAAAACTGTTTTTT	CASSSGRVSTNEKLFF
TRBV7-8	TRBD1	.	TRBJ1-5	TGTGCCAGCAGCCTCCGGGACAGGGGGCCCAATCAGCCCCAGCATTTT	CASSLRDRGPNQPQHF
TRBV7-9	.	.	TRBJ2-5	TGTGCCAGCACGGGCAGACCAGAGACCCAGTACTTC	CASTGRPETQYF
TRBV7-2	TRBD2	.	TRBJ2-3	TGTGCCAGCAGCTTAGTAGGGACTAGCGGGAGGTTGGCAGATACGCAGTATTTT	CASSLVGTSGRLADTQYF
TRBV20-1	TRBD2	.	TRBJ2-1	TGCAGTGCTATCGATCGGACTAGCGGGAGACGGTATGAGCAGTTCTTC	CSAIDRTSGRRYEQFF
TRBV12-3/TRBV12-4	.	few	TRBJ1-3	TGTGCCAGCACACAGGGTTGGAGAAACACCATATATTTT	CASTQGWRNTIYF
TRBV7-9	.	.	TRBJ2-7	TGTGCCAGCAGCTTAAACGGGGACGAGCAGTACTTC	CASSLNGDEQYF
TRBV10-3	.	few	TRBJ2-1	TGTGCCACCCTAGCGAATATTGCTCTCGGGAACAATGAGCAGTTCTTC	CATLANIALGNNEQFF
TRBV5-6	.	few	TRBJ1-2	TGTGCCAGCAGCTTGGCTGTGACAGTCTATGGCTACACCTTC	CASSLAVTVYGYTF
TRBV7-2	TRBD2	few	TRBJ2-3	TGTGCCAGCAGCGGGTCCGGGACTAGCGGGAGGATCACAGATACGCAGTATTTT	CASSGSGTSGRITDTQYF
TRBV7-2	TRBD2	.	TRBJ2-3	TGTGCCAGCAGCTTGGGGGCCGGGGAAGCGGGAGCGGAAGATACGCAGTATTTT	CASSLGAGEAGAEDTQYF
TRBV12-3/TRBV12-4	TRBD1	.	TRBJ1-2	TGTGCCAGCAGTTCCGACAGGGGCCTTGGCTACACCTTC	CASSSDRGLGYTF
TRBV5-4	.	.	TRBJ2-1	TGTGCCAGCAGCCTGGACTATTCCACCTACAAAGAGCAGTTCTTC	CASSLDYSTYKEQFF